A single sample is the source of the 26 T cell receptor beta chains below, sequenced in a study of cytomegalovirus exposure and HLA in healthy donors. The repertoire was sequenced with immunoSEQ multiplex PCR; TCRdb's copy has only in-frame clones and lacks some. The sample yields more than 90,000 clones, approximately 93% seen once. Sequencing was done on a sample of PBMCs. These receptors were taken from a woman aged 25 to 45 in good health and CMV-seropositive.

The chain links TRBV9 to TRBJ2-5, with a possible D match to TRBD1 (5 bases). The germline CDR1 and CDR2 sequences are SGDLS and YYNGEE. The CDR3 runs to 16 residues. The V and J ends lost 0 bases and 2 bases respectively, with 14 bases between them. CDR3 nucleotide sequence: TGTGCCAGCAGCGTAGGGCGCAGGGTAGCTCAAGAGACCCAGTACTTC. The encoded protein is CASSVGRRVAQETQYF.

The chain carries TRBV27 and TRBJ1-1; 8 bases are shared with TRBD1. CDR1 is MNHEY, CDR2 SMNVEV, per germline (reference sequence). The CDR3 loop spans 15 amino acids. J lost 5 bases, V lost 6 bases, and 11 bases had no gene match. This CDR3 is CASSRQGQGRTEAFF. The CDR3 nucleotides read TGTGCCAGCAGCCGCCAAGGACAGGGTAGGACTGAAGCTTTCTTT.

The chain is built from TRBV30 and TRBJ1-1; D is uncertain. The V gene's germline CDR1 is GTSNPN and CDR2 SVGIG (reference sequence). V was clipped by 8 bases and J by 4 bases, with 20 bases between them. CDR3 length: 14 residues. In DNA form, the CDR3 reads TGTGCCCAAGAGGTCACATATTTGGGCACTGAAGCTTTCTTT. It yields the protein CAQEVTYLGTEAFF. Full variable domain (rest looked up from reference TRBV30 and TRBJ1-1): SQTIHQWPATLVQPVGSPLSLECTVEGTSNPNLYWYRQAAGRGLQLLFYSVGIGQISSEVPQNLSASRPQDRQFILSSKKLLLSDSGFYLCAQEVTYLGTEAFFGQGTRLTVV.

The chain joins TRBV2 to TRBJ2-1; 8 bases match TRBD1. The CDR3 is 14 residues long. V lost 3 bases and J lost 4; bases outside the gene matches: 2. From germline, CDR1 is SNHLY and CDR2 FYNNEI. The CDR3, as DNA: TGTGCCAGCAGTGAGGACAGGGTGTACAATGAGCAGTTCTTC. Translated, it gives CASSEDRVYNEQFF.

The chain couples TRBV7-2 to TRBJ2-7; TRBD2 matches 10 bases. The V gene end was trimmed by 1 base and the J gene end by 6 bases; junction bases not matched to a gene: 12. Germline V gene lookup returns CDR1 SGHTA and CDR2 FQGNSA. The CDR3 is 17 residues long. In DNA, the CDR3 is TGTGCCAGCAGCTTAGATCGGTCTAGCGGGAGATCGGCCGAGCAGTACTTC. Its translation is CASSLDRSSGRSAEQYF.

V and J are TRBV6-5 and TRBJ2-1; TRBD2 matches 11 bases. J lost 7 bases, V lost 4 bases, and 9 bases had no gene match. This CDR3 has 16 amino acids. Germline CDR1 is MNHEY and CDR2 is SVGAGI. CDR3 DNA: TGTGCCAGCAGTTTTAGTAGCGGGAGGGCCAATAATGAGCAGTTCTTC. Its translation: CASSFSSGRANNEQFF.

The rearrangement links TRBV19 to TRBJ1-5, with TRBD1 matching 7 bases. The junction had 8 bases not matched to a gene; V was cut back by 6 bases and J by 0 bases. Germline CDR1 LNHDA, CDR2 SQIVND (reference sequence). The CDR3 totals 16 residues. CDR3: CASSPDRDYSNQPQHF. The CDR3 DNA is TGTGCCAGTAGCCCTGACAGGGATTATAGCAATCAGCCCCAGCATTTT.

V usage is TRBV5-4 and J usage is TRBJ2-2; 8 bases fit TRBD2. Germline CDR1 and CDR2: SGHNT and YYREEE (reference sequence). The CDR3 loop spans 15 amino acids. J was trimmed by 6 bases and V by 1 base; bases with no gene match: 5. The CDR3 bases are TGTGCCAGCAGCTTGCGTCTAGCGGGCGCCGGGGAGCTGTTTTTT. This translates into CASSLRLAGAGELFF.

The V call is TRBV5-5, the J call TRBJ2-3; the D is unclear. The CDR3 is made up of 15 amino acids. V was clipped by 1 base and J by 2 bases, with 11 bases between them. CDR1 is SGHKS, CDR2 YYEKEE, per germline (reference sequence). CDR3 bases: TGTGCCAGCAGCTTGTTTGGCGGCGACACAGATACGCAGTATTTT. The encoded protein is CASSLFGGDTDTQYF.

The genes are TRBV29-1 and TRBJ2-5, with D possibly matching TRBD1 (6 bases). The germline V gene has CDR1 SQVTM and CDR2 ANQGSEA. The CDR3 covers 15 residues. V shed 0 bases and J shed 7 bases, with 18 bases lying between them. CDR3: CSVEDLQGSIVTQYF. Written as DNA, the CDR3 is TGCAGCGTTGAAGACTTACAGGGCTCCATTGTGACCCAGTACTTC.

In DNA, the CDR3 is TGTGCCACTCCCGGGAGCGGGAGGGGATCAGATACGCAGTATTTT. Protein product: CATPGSGRGSDTQYF. The chain uses TRBV7-9 and TRBJ2-3; 10 bases match TRBD2. With V trimmed by 10 bases and J by 4 bases, 11 bases remained unmatched. CDR3 size: 15 residues. Germline V gene data show CDR1 as SEHNR and CDR2 as FQNEAQ (reference sequence).

The chain employs TRBV6-5 and TRBJ2-7; TRBD1 is a possible D gene (6 bases). V gave up 10 bases and J gave up 3 bases, with 19 bases separating them. CDR1 MNHEY and CDR2 SVGAGI come from the germline V gene. The CDR3 runs to 14 residues. CDR3 in DNA: TGTGCCACAAAAACAGGGTCTGTCAACTACGAGCAGTACTTC. It is translated as CATKTGSVNYEQYF.

The chain recombines TRBV7-2 with TRBJ1-1; tentative D call: TRBD1 (6 bases). The CDR3 is 15 amino acids. Germline assignment: CDR1 SGHTA and CDR2 FQGNSA. The V gene lost 2 bases and the J gene lost 2 bases, with 12 bases spanning the gap. The CDR3 nucleotides read TGTGCCAGCAGCTTAACCCCGGACAGAAACACTGAAGCTTTCTTT. Translated, it gives CASSLTPDRNTEAFF. Drawing the rest from reference TRBV7-2 and TRBJ1-1, the complete variable domain is GAGVSQSPSNKVTEKGKDVELRCDPISGHTALYWYRQSLGQGLEFLIYFQGNSAPDKSGLPSDRFSAERTGGSVSTLTIQRTQQEDSAVYLCASSLTPDRNTEAFFGQGTRLTVV.

The CDR3: CASSRQGTVGQYF. CDR3 sequence (DNA): TGTGCCAGCAGCCGACAGGGGACCGTTGGGCAGTACTTC. The V gene is TRBV7-2, the J gene TRBJ2-7; 8 positions match TRBD1. The germline CDR1 and CDR2 sequences are SGHTA and FQGNSA. This CDR3 contains 13 residues. V was clipped by 5 bases and J by 9 bases; unmatched bases: 9. Full variable domain (remainder filled in from reference TRBV7-2 and TRBJ2-7): GAGVSQSPSNKVTEKGKDVELRCDPISGHTALYWYRQSLGQGLEFLIYFQGNSAPDKSGLPSDRFSAERTGGSVSTLTIQRTQQEDSAVYLCASSRQGTVGQYFGPGTRLTVT.

This chain joins TRBV5-4 and TRBJ2-6, with a possible D match to TRBD2 (6 bases). V was shortened by 2 bases and J by 1 base, with 10 bases between the two germline ends. The CDR3 has 16 residues. Per the germline V gene, CDR1 is SGHNT and CDR2 is YYREEE (reference sequence). The CDR3 loop is CASSLFGRSGANVLTF. For the CDR3, the DNA is TGTGCCAGCAGCTTATTTGGGAGGTCTGGGGCCAACGTCCTGACTTTC.

V gene TRBV9 combines with J gene TRBJ1-1; D call uncertain. The ends were cut back, 5 bases at V and 0 bases at J, with 11 bases in the middle. CDR1 and CDR2 (germline): SGDLS, YYNGEE. The CDR3 covers 14 residues. The CDR3, as DNA: TGTGCCAGCAGTGCCCTCAGGATGAACACTGAAGCTTTCTTT. This sequence encodes CASSALRMNTEAFF.

This sequence joins TRBV7-3 and TRBJ1-1; a weak D match, TRBD1 (6 bases). The germline CDR1 and CDR2 sequences are SGHTA and FQGTGA. The CDR3 is 13 amino acids. Trimming cost V 7 bases and J 1 base, with 10 bases left between them. In DNA form, the CDR3 reads TGTGCCAGCAAGGGACACCCGAACACTGAAGCTTTCTTT. Its translation is CASKGHPNTEAFF.

This chain uses TRBV28 with TRBJ2-7, with D perhaps TRBD2 (6 bases). The CDR3 is made up of 17 amino acids. The V end lost 10 bases, the J end lost 4 bases, and 29 bases lay between the germline ends. Germline V CDR1 and CDR2: MDHEN, SYDVKM. In nucleotides, the CDR3 is TGTGCCACTGGAGGGGACGAGGGATTGAGACGGGAATACGAGCAGTACTTC. Protein product: CATGGDEGLRREYEQYF. Supplemented by reference TRBV28 and TRBJ2-7, the full variable domain reads DVKVTQSSRYLVKRTGEKVFLECVQDMDHENMFWYRQDPGLGLRLIYFSYDVKMKEKGDIPEGYSVSREKKERFSLILESASTNQTSMYLCATGGDEGLRREYEQYFGPGTRLTVT.

The chain links TRBV13 to TRBJ2-1; TRBD1 is a possible D gene (5 bases). The germline gives CDR1 PRHDT, CDR2 FYEKMQ (reference sequence). CDR3 size: 18 residues. V lost 2 bases, J lost 0 bases, and 17 bases lay in between. CDR3 bases: TGTGCCAGCAGCTTAACTTTTTCGACAGATAGCTCCTACAATGAGCAGTTCTTC. It codes for CASSLTFSTDSSYNEQFF. Together with reference TRBV13 and TRBJ2-1, the CDR3 gives the full variable domain: AAGVIQSPRHLIKEKRETATLKCYPIPRHDTVYWYQQGPGQDPQFLISFYEKMQSDKGSIPDRFSAQQFSDYHSELNMSSLELGDSALYFCASSLTFSTDSSYNEQFFGPGTRLTVL.

The rearrangement uses TRBV5-6 and TRBJ1-1; no reliable D call. The germline CDR1 and CDR2 sequences are SGHDT and YYEEEE. The length of the CDR3 is 18 residues. Trimming shortened V by 7 bases and J by 0 bases, and 25 bases separated the two germline ends. The CDR3 sequence: CASHSLKSRSGMNTEAFF. DNA for the CDR3: TGTGCCAGCCACTCCCTAAAGTCCCGGAGCGGGATGAACACTGAAGCTTTCTTT.

J is TRBJ1-5 and V is TRBV7-2; D possibly corresponds to TRBD1 (5 bases). The CDR3 contains 13 residues. Trimming removed 7 bases at V and 4 bases at J, with 11 bases between. Germline-derived CDR1 and CDR2 are SGHTA and FQGNSA. This CDR3 is CASTIQENQPQHF. The CDR3 DNA reads as TGTGCCAGCACCATACAGGAAAATCAGCCCCAGCATTTT.

The chain carries TRBV4-1 and TRBJ2-1, with a tentative D call TRBD2 (6 bases). Trimming stripped 4 bases from V and 10 bases from J, with 23 bases between. Germline values: CDR1 MGHRA, CDR2 YSYEKL. The CDR3 runs to 16 residues. CDR3 sequence reads: CASSRSAGAGPYEQFF. Here the CDR3 DNA reads TGCGCCAGCAGCCGGAGCGCGGGTGCGGGACCTTACGAGCAGTTCTTC.

The chain carries TRBV6-1 and TRBJ1-6, with 7 bases matching TRBD1. Germline loops: CDR1 MNHNS, CDR2 SASEGT. V shed 5 bases and J 8 bases; nucleotides not matched to a gene: 6. The CDR3 consists of 14 residues. The CDR3 spells CASSSDRVDSPLHF. In nucleotides, the CDR3 is TGTGCCAGCAGTAGTGACAGGGTTGATTCACCCCTCCACTTT.

The chain combines TRBV7-6 with TRBJ2-7; maybe TRBD2 (5 bases). V lost 0 bases and J 4 bases, leaving 13 bases between the germline ends. The CDR3 length is 15 residues. Per germline, CDR1 SGHVS and CDR2 FNYEAQ. CDR3 residues: CASSLASLGGYEQYF. In nucleotides, the CDR3 is TGTGCCAGCAGCTTAGCTTCTCTAGGAGGTTACGAGCAGTACTTC.

The count of this clone is one. The chain combines TRBV29-1 with TRBJ2-7, with D possibly matching TRBD2 (6 bases). The CDR3 has 12 amino acids. Germline V CDR1 and CDR2: SQVTM, ANQGSEA. The V gene lost 4 bases and the J gene lost 4 bases, with 11 bases spanning the gap. The CDR3 bases are TGCAGCGTTGGTAATAGCGGATACGAGCAGTACTTC. This codes for CSVGNSGYEQYF.

The V and J genes are TRBV18 and TRBJ2-7, with 8 bases that match TRBD1. In germline, CDR1 is KGHSH, CDR2 LQKENI. The CDR3 totals 13 residues. The ends lost 8 bases at V and 3 bases at J; junction bases unmatched: 6. CDR3 protein: CASHHDRGYEQYF. The CDR3 region has the DNA TGTGCCAGCCATCATGACAGGGGCTACGAGCAGTACTTC.